This T cell receptor beta chain was identified during a study of T cells in Graves' hyperthyroidism and ophthalmopathy. General study points: In blood, most of the thyroid clonotypes expanded above 0.001 were also present.

Amplification of TCR beta CDR3 regions used RNA as the template. Using the HTBI primer set, a first-round RT-PCR was run on the TCR CDR3. Each CDR3 protein is one row after TCRdb ran MiXCR on the multiplex PCR reads. This sample yields about 400,000 distinct CDR3 sequences, of which approximately 14% are seen a single time; about a quarter belongs to the top ten. PBMCs came from 9 to 10 ml fresh peripheral blood. The V and J ends lost 3 bases and 2 bases, in that order; junction bases with no gene match: 9. Looked up from germline, CDR1 is MDHEN and CDR2 is SYDVKM. CDR3 size: 17 residues. This clonotype was recorded at least ten times. Antigen: not known.

The sequence came from a woman under 30 with Graves' hyperthyroidism that later progressed to Graves' ophthalmopathy. J is TRBJ2-5 and V is TRBV28; 10 bases are shared with TRBD2. Input material: blood. CDR3 in DNA: TGTGCCAGCAGTTTCTTAAGCAGCGGGAGGGGTCAAGAGACCCAGTACTTC. Its protein product is CASSFLSSGRGQETQYF. The variable domain in full, completed from reference TRBV28 and TRBJ2-5, reads DVKVTQSSRYLVKRTGEKVFLECVQDMDHENMFWYRQDPGLGLRLIYFSYDVKMKEKGDIPEGYSVSREKKERFSLILESASTNQTSMYLCASSFLSSGRGQETQYFGPGTRLLVL.